Each of the 6 T cell receptor beta chains below was sequenced from the same sample in a study of blood T cells in healthy people across ages. PCR was performed a second time for about 7 to 11 cycles using a sample-barcoded 5' primer and a J-beta primer mix. TCRdb re-analysed the 5' RACE reads in MiXCR, keeping a single row per CDR3 protein. The sample records about 1.8 million distinct CDR3 sequences, around half being singletons. Sequencing input: blood. Receptors originate from a woman aged 40 to 50 in good health.

This clonotype has only a few counts. The gene calls are TRBV28 and TRBJ2-1; 10 bases fit TRBD1. Germline V gene sequence: CDR1 MDHEN, CDR2 SYDVKM. Trimming took 6 bases from V and 9 from J; bases not matched to a gene: 8. The CDR3 has 14 amino acids. CDR3 DNA: TGTGCCAGCAGAGCCGGGACAGGGGATGTTGAGCAGTTCTTC. It translates to CASRAGTGDVEQFF.

There are a few counts of this clonotype. This chain links TRBV12-3 or TRBV12-4 with TRBJ2-7, with D perhaps matching TRBD1 (7 bases). CDR3 size: 15 residues. V lost 6 bases and J 5 bases, leaving 20 bases between the germline ends. CDR3 nucleotides: TGTGCCAGCAGCCCCTCCAACAGGGGAGGCAACGAGCAGTACTTC. This gives the protein CASSPSNRGGNEQYF.

The genes are TRBV3-1 and TRBJ1-2; the D is unclear. Germline values: CDR1 LGHDT, CDR2 YNNKEL (reference sequence). This CDR3 contains 15 residues. V was clipped by 1 base and J by 6 bases, with 15 bases between them. CDR3 in amino acids: CASSQVWTSNNGYTF. For the CDR3, the DNA is TGTGCCAGCAGCCAAGTATGGACTTCAAATAATGGCTACACCTTC. The complete variable domain, with remaining parts taken from reference TRBV3-1 and TRBJ1-2, reads DTAVSQTPKYLVTQMGNDKSIKCEQNLGHDTMYWYKQDSKKFLKIMFSYNNKELIINETVPNRFSPKSPDKAHLNLHINSLELGDSAVYFCASSQVWTSNNGYTFGSGTRLTVV.

Here the CDR3 DNA reads TGTGCCAGCAGTTTTCGGGACAGGGTCGAATACATTCAGTACTTC. It translates to CASSFRDRVEYIQYF. The chain is built from TRBV28 and TRBJ2-4; 9 nucleotides align to TRBD1. The J segment lost 8 bases and the V segment lost 3 bases, leaving 8 bases of the junction unmatched. Germline lookup yields CDR1 MDHEN and CDR2 SYDVKM. The CDR3 runs to 15 residues.

The J gene is TRBJ1-6, the V gene TRBV20-1; 7 bases are a match to TRBD1. CDR1 is DFQATT and CDR2 is SNEGSKA in the germline V gene (reference sequence). The CDR3 sequence is 18 residues long. V trimming: 0 bases; J trimming: 0 bases; junction bases outside the gene matches: 8. The CDR3 DNA reads TGCAGTGCTAGAGATGTGGACAGGCCTAGCTCCTATAATTCACCCCTCCACTTT. Its protein product is CSARDVDRPSSYNSPLHF.

This clonotype was observed a handful of times. The chain is built from TRBV28 and TRBJ1-2; no reliable D call. In germline, CDR1 is MDHEN, CDR2 SYDVKM. The CDR3 is 12 amino acids. Trimming took 2 bases from V and 4 from J, leaving 5 bases between them. CDR3 in amino acids: CASSLRTYGYTF. The CDR3, as DNA: TGTGCCAGCAGTTTAAGAACCTATGGCTACACCTTC.